The source of this T cell receptor beta chain is a study of CD8 T cells in Susac syndrome. Random hexamers primed reverse transcription of about 0.5 to 1 ug RNA. An immunoSEQ multiplex PCR generated amplified TCR beta CDR3 products spanning 54 Vbeta and 13 Jbeta. One entry per CDR3 protein results from TCRdb running MiXCR on the immunoSEQ multiplex PCR reads. The sample carries about 250,000 distinct CDR3 sequences, around 93% recorded once. CD8+ and CD4+ T cells from blood underwent TCR beta sequencing. The multiple sclerosis controls comprised treatment-naive patients whose relapsing-remitting disease was stable or active. TEMRA cells were enriched by FACS, while CD8+ and CD4+ T cells were obtained through a negative isolation that was performed magnetically. The CDR3 has 13 amino acids. Germline assignment: CDR1 SGHDN and CDR2 FVKESK. The germline V and J ends were trimmed by 1 base and 4 bases, with 7 bases remaining between them.

Material for sequencing was CD4+ T cells from PBMCs. The origin of this receptor is a human donor with multiple sclerosis. The genes are TRBV14 and TRBJ1-1; no firm D call. The CDR3 here is CASSQALGTEAFF. CDR3 sequence (DNA): TGTGCCAGCAGCCAAGCCCTTGGCACTGAAGCTTTCTTT. The full variable domain, rest sourced from reference TRBV14 and TRBJ1-1, is EAGVTQFPSHSVIEKGQTVTLRCDPISGHDNLYWYRRVMGKEIKFLLHFVKESKQDESGMPNNRFLAERTGGTYSTLKVQPAELEDSGVYFCASSQALGTEAFFGQGTRLTVV.